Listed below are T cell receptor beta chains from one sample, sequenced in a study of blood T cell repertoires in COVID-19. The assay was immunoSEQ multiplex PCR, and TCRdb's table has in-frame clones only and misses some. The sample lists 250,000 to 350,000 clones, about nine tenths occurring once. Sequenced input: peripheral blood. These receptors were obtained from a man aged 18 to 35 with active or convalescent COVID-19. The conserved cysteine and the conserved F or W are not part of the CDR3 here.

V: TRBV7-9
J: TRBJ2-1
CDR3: ASSSTEYNEQF

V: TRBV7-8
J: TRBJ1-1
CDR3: ASSLQNTEAF

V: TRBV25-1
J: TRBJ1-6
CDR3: ASSPDSFNSPLH

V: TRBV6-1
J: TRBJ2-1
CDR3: ASSEVGLAGVISEQF

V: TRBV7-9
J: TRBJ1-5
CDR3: ASSLDSSHQPQH

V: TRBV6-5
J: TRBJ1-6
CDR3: ASSYSGQGRSPLH

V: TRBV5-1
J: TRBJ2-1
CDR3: ASSLLPGSSYNEQF

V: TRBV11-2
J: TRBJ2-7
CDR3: ASSPESRIYEQY

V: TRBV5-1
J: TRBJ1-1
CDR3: ASSSGQLGTEAF

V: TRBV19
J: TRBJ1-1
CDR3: ASSTIDKAGRVF